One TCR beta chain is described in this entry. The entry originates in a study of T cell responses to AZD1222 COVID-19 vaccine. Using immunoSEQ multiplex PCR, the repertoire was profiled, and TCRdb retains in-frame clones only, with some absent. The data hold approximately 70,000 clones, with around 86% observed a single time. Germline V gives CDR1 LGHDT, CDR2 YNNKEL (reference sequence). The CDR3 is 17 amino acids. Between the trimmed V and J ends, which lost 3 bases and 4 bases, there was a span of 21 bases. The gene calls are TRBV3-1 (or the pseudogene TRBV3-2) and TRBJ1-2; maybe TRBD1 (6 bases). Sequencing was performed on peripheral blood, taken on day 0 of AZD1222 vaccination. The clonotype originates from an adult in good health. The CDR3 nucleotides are TGTGCCAGCAGCCACCCCACCCTGGCAGGGGTCGGCTATGGCTACACCTTC. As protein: CASSHPTLAGVGYGYTF.